Sequencing of this T cell receptor (beta chain) was carried out in a study of cytomegalovirus exposure and HLA in healthy donors. Across the whole study: About 85 million unique TCR sequences came from HLA-typed donors in an early release.

With V trimmed by 11 bases and J by 6 bases, 9 bases remained unmatched. The CDR3 has 12 amino acids. Vbeta (60) and Jbeta (13) primers were used in the PCR. Repertoires were generated with immunoSEQ multiplex PCR, while TCRdb's copy carries only in-frame clones and drops some. The data hold roughly 200,000 clones, with about 70% observed a single time. The chain uses TRBV23-1 and TRBJ1-2, with 7 bases identical to TRBD1. TRBV23-1 carries the ORF label, with uncertain function. The receptor was isolated from a man aged 35 to 55 in good health and CMV-seropositive. Sample: PBMCs. The CDR3 sequence is CAGVEGANGYTF. The CDR3 bases are TGCGCCGGAGTGGAGGGGGCGAATGGCTACACCTTC.